A selection of T cell receptor beta chains follows, all from one sample in a study of T cells in Graves' hyperthyroidism and ophthalmopathy. Using its own MiXCR run on the multiplex PCR reads, TCRdb lists one record per CDR3 protein. The sample has some 510,000 distinct CDR3 sequences, about 20% seen once; the top ten hold around a quarter. Sequencing was done on a sample of blood. The receptors originated from a man aged 18 to 30 with Graves' hyperthyroidism. Each CDR3 is given without its conserved first and last residue.

v_gene	j_gene	CDR3aa
TRBV12-5	TRBJ1-1	ASGLGTSNTEAF
TRBV27	TRBJ2-5	ASTPGRGRETQY
TRBV28	TRBJ1-5	ASSWGQGVQPQH
TRBV12-3/TRBV12-4	TRBJ1-1	ASSLAGGSWRAF
TRBV24-1	TRBJ1-5	ATSDGPNQPQH
TRBV12-3/TRBV12-4	TRBJ2-7	ASSRGLAVTYEQY
TRBV20-1	TRBJ2-5	SARDQTRGETQY
TRBV30	TRBJ1-5	AWSRQGDQPQH
TRBV2	TRBJ1-1	ASSLRGGPTEAF
TRBV6-1	TRBJ2-7	ASSTGQGRTYEQY
TRBV11-2	TRBJ2-2	ASSSTSGRAGELF
TRBV18	TRBJ1-1	ASSPVLDRGRDTEAF
TRBV25-1	TRBJ2-7	ASSARLAASSYEQY
TRBV6-2/TRBV6-3	TRBJ2-7	ASSLAGTSGRTTYEQY
TRBV7-9	TRBJ2-7	ASTIAGGSSYEQY
TRBV19	TRBJ2-7	ASIRQVLSYEQY
TRBV30	TRBJ1-1	AWSVTNTEAF
TRBV27	TRBJ2-7	ASRIGAGYEQY
TRBV28	TRBJ2-2	ASLKGTGELF
TRBV28	TRBJ2-2	ASSLEAGWTGELF
TRBV28	TRBJ1-1	ASSFNNMNTEAF
TRBV6-2/TRBV6-3	TRBJ2-7	ACSHLSTYEQY
TRBV12-3/TRBV12-4	TRBJ1-5	ASSFSGESNQPQH
TRBV5-1	TRBJ2-4	ASSRSGTEILAKNIQY
TRBV28	TRBJ1-5	ASRDRGSLPDQPQH
TRBV6-5	TRBJ1-1	ASSYSGFGRVNTEAF
TRBV10-3	TRBJ2-7	AIGGLHRGYEQY
TRBV5-1	TRBJ1-1	ASSLEGRGGGF
TRBV12-3/TRBV12-4	TRBJ1-5	ASSPQGGFSQPQH
TRBV28	TRBJ2-7	ASSFSGNEQY
TRBV30	TRBJ2-6	AWDPGAGANVLT
TRBV20-1	TRBJ1-5	SASTGNQPQH
TRBV3-1	TRBJ2-2	ASSPNGGNTGELF
TRBV2	TRBJ1-1	ASRREFEAF
TRBV2	TRBJ2-7	ASSRTPEQY
TRBV29-1	TRBJ1-1	SVEDRIGPAGTEAF
TRBV11-1	TRBJ2-7	ASSWTPRSYEQY
TRBV28	TRBJ2-5	ASSSPPTSGQETQY
TRBV6-5	TRBJ2-5	ASSYGGALGTQY
TRBV6-2/TRBV6-3	TRBJ2-7	ASGSRGWDEQY